This TCR beta chain was profiled in a study of cytomegalovirus exposure and HLA in healthy donors. Study outcomes and limitations: Later analysis identified a missense DCLRE1C variant that was linked to TCR beta V- and J-gene trimming. Some V segments, TRBV6-2 and TRBV6-3 among them, were indistinguishable and were therefore excluded. An ancestry cluster, one associated with Asian ancestry, reportedly showed fewer N-insertions than the approximately 670-donor mean in a later analysis.

Germline V lookup: CDR1 KGHSH, CDR2 LQKENI. The V end lost 3 bases, the J end lost 1 base, and 12 bases lay between the germline ends. CDR3 length: 15 residues. Of note for this clone: Its antigen is not known.

In the PCR, 60 Vbeta and 13 Jbeta primers were used. TCRdb's copy holds only in-frame clones and misses some; the assay was immunoSEQ multiplex PCR. The sample shows 90,000 to 120,000 clones, 81% of them seen only once. This chain uses TRBV18 with TRBJ1-1; possible D gene TRBD1, 6 bases. Material for sequencing was PBMCs. The TCR originated in a young man in good health and CMV-seronegative. The CDR3 loop is CASSPIQGTNTEAFF. The CDR3 DNA is TGTGCCAGCTCACCGATACAGGGAACGAACACTGAAGCTTTCTTT.